Below are 23 T cell receptor beta chains sequenced from a single sample in a study of blood T cell repertoires in COVID-19 (dated by TCRdb to between 2020 and 2021). Libraries were built with the immunoSEQ multiplex PCR assay. In TCRdb, the immuneACCESS table is reduced to in-frame sequences with V and J assigned. These tables do not hold every clone; where another copy was compared, an unresolved V gene accounts for under half, and the others remain unexplained. This sample gives about 130,000 clones in total; over 75% of them show up just once. The top ten hold 44% of the sample. The sample consisted of peripheral blood. Receptor source: a human donor in a cohort sampled during active COVID-19.

This chain joins TRBV10-3 and TRBJ1-2; D is uncertain. Trimming stripped 7 bases from V and 8 bases from J, with 17 bases between. Germline V gene data show CDR1 as ENHRY and CDR2 as SYGVKD. The CDR3 totals 13 residues. CDR3 amino acids: CAIKADPNGGYTF. The CDR3 DNA sequence: TGTGCCATCAAAGCGGACCCTAATGGGGGCTACACCTTC.

The V and J genes are TRBV9 and TRBJ2-3; 8 nucleotides align to TRBD2. The CDR3 covers 16 residues. CDR1 and CDR2 (germline): SGDLS, YYNGEE. J lost 6 bases, V lost 4 bases, and 13 bases had no gene match. CDR3 amino acids: CASSPDEAGGGDTQYF. The CDR3 DNA is TGTGCCAGCAGCCCGGATGAGGCGGGGGGCGGCGATACGCAGTATTTT.

This chain links TRBV27 with TRBJ1-6; TRBD1 agrees at 8 bases. The ends lost 6 bases at V and 6 bases at J; junction bases unmatched: 4. Germline lookup yields CDR1 MNHEY and CDR2 SMNVEV (reference sequence). The CDR3 sequence is 14 residues long. The CDR3 protein is CASRSGGFNSPLHF. The DNA for the CDR3 is TGTGCCAGCAGATCAGGGGGCTTTAATTCACCCCTCCACTTT.

V and J are TRBV27 and TRBJ1-1; D is perhaps TRBD1 (5 bases). The germline gives CDR1 MNHEY, CDR2 SMNVEV (reference sequence). Trimming took 5 bases from V and 7 from J, leaving 11 bases between them. This CDR3 contains 12 residues. The CDR3 coding sequence is TGTGCCAGCAGTAAAAGGGGAGGTGAAGCTTTCTTT. This translates into CASSKRGGEAFF.

This clone was seen more than once but under ten times. This rearrangement joins TRBV27 to TRBJ1-1, with 9 bases matching TRBD1. Germline loops: CDR1 MNHEY, CDR2 SMNVEV (reference sequence). J lost 1 base, V lost 8 bases, and 2 bases had no gene match. This CDR3 is built from 13 residues. The DNA of the CDR3 is TGTGCCAGCGAGGGACAGGGGAACACTGAAGCTTTCTTT. Its translation: CASEGQGNTEAFF.

The genes are TRBV5-4 and TRBJ2-2, with D maybe TRBD1 (5 bases). Germline assignment: CDR1 SGHNT and CDR2 YYREEE (reference sequence). V was shortened by 0 bases and J by 6 bases, with 12 bases between the two germline ends. There are 15 residues in the CDR3. The CDR3 sequence is CASSLGQGLAGELFF. Here the CDR3 DNA reads TGTGCCAGCAGCTTGGGGCAGGGATTGGCCGGGGAGCTGTTTTTT.

The CDR3 DNA is TGCGCCAGCAGCTTCGAGACACCGAATTACGAGCAGTACTTC. This gives the protein CASSFETPNYEQYF. The V call is TRBV5-1, the J call TRBJ2-7; D is unclear. Germline CDR1 SGHRS, CDR2 YFSETQ. V was shortened by 2 bases and J by 4 bases, with 13 bases between the two germline ends. This CDR3 is 14 amino acids long.

The table lists this clone with a count of one. V is TRBV29-1 and J is TRBJ2-5, with 9 bases lining up with TRBD1. The CDR3 has 15 amino acids. J gave up 2 bases and V 3 bases, and 7 bases lay outside the gene matches. From germline, CDR1 is SQVTM and CDR2 ANQGSEA. This chain's CDR3 is CSVDGTGSPQETQYF. DNA of the CDR3: TGCAGCGTTGACGGGACAGGGTCCCCACAAGAGACCCAGTACTTC. Full variable domain (outside the CDR3, taken from reference TRBV29-1 and TRBJ2-5): SAVISQKPSRDICQRGTSLTIQCQVDSQVTMMFWYRQQPGQSLTLIATANQGSEATYESGFVIDKFPISRPNLTFSTLTVSNMSPEDSSIYLCSVDGTGSPQETQYFGPGTRLLVL.

This clone was picked up a small number of times. The V and J genes are TRBV2 and TRBJ2-3; D call uncertain. This CDR3 comprises 14 residues. Trimming removed 8 bases at V and 0 bases at J, with 12 bases between. The germline CDR1 and CDR2 sequences are SNHLY and FYNNEI. CDR3 in DNA: TGTGCCAGCCTGGTCGTCACTAGCACAGATACGCAGTATTTT. This codes for CASLVVTSTDTQYF.

The V call is TRBV25-1, the J call TRBJ1-2; the D gene is possibly TRBD1 (5 bases). Trimming left V 3 bases short and J 6 bases short, with 11 bases between. The CDR3 covers 13 residues. The germline CDR1 and CDR2 sequences are MGHDK and SYGVNS. The CDR3 loop reads CASSEGGSHGYTF. The CDR3 DNA reads TGTGCCAGCAGTGAGGGGGGGAGCCATGGCTACACCTTC.

The V call is TRBV9, the J call TRBJ1-2; D call uncertain. Germline CDR1 is SGDLS and CDR2 is YYNGEE. The CDR3 extends over 14 amino acids. The V and J ends lost 4 bases and 4 bases respectively, with 14 bases between them. CDR3 amino acids: CASSPIPPFYGYTF. In nucleotides, the CDR3 is TGTGCCAGCAGCCCTATCCCTCCCTTCTATGGCTACACCTTC.

The genes are TRBV29-1 and TRBJ1-1; D remains ambiguous. CDR1 SQVTM and CDR2 ANQGSEA come from the germline V gene. The CDR3 extends over 15 amino acids. Deletions cut 2 bases from V and 3 bases from J, with 16 bases between. CDR3 in amino acids: CSVEIRRTTYTEAFF. The CDR3 coding sequence is TGCAGCGTTGAAATCCGGAGGACCACCTACACTGAAGCTTTCTTT.

This clone was picked up a small number of times. The chain carries TRBV19 and TRBJ2-1; 9 bases fit TRBD2. The trim removed 5 bases at V and 4 bases at J, leaving 9 bases unmatched. The CDR3 totals 16 residues. Germline loops: CDR1 LNHDA, CDR2 SQIVND (reference sequence). As DNA, the CDR3 is TGTGCCAGTAGTCAGAGGCGGGGGGGAGCGTACAATGAGCAGTTCTTC. Encoded protein: CASSQRRGGAYNEQFF.

The rearrangement joins TRBV6-5 to TRBJ2-5, with TRBD2 matching over 7 bases. The CDR3 contains 14 residues. Trimming removed 2 bases from V and 4 bases from J; junction bases left unmatched: 4. Germline V gene sequence: CDR1 MNHEY, CDR2 SVGAGI. CDR3 amino acids: CASSYAGGRETQYF. For the CDR3, the DNA is TGTGCCAGCAGTTACGCAGGCGGGAGAGAGACCCAGTACTTC.

This clone was recorded a few times. The chain joins TRBV5-6 to TRBJ1-2; 11 bases fit TRBD1. The CDR3 consists of 16 residues. Trimming took 4 bases from V and 7 from J; bases not matched to a gene: 12. Germline assignment: CDR1 SGHDT and CDR2 YYEEEE. The CDR3 DNA sequence: TGTGCCAGCAGCGACTCTAGGGACAGGGGGGCCGGTGGCTACACCTTC. This codes for CASSDSRDRGAGGYTF.

The rearrangement uses TRBV7-3 and TRBJ2-5; TRBD2 matches at 11 bases. Germline values: CDR1 SGHTA, CDR2 FQGTGA. The CDR3 covers 14 residues. V lost 3 bases and J lost 5; bases outside the gene matches: 2. DNA for the CDR3: TGTGCCAGCAGCTTTAGCGGGGGGGCGGAGACCCAGTACTTC. Protein product: CASSFSGGAETQYF.

The chain is built from TRBV7-3 and TRBJ2-3, with 8 bases aligning to TRBD1. V lost 5 bases, J lost 4 bases, and 5 bases stayed unmatched. The CDR3 runs to 14 residues. Germline V gene sequence: CDR1 SGHTA, CDR2 FQGTGA. The CDR3 here is CASSLGQGPDTQYF. CDR3 DNA: TGTGCCAGCAGCCTCGGACAGGGACCAGATACGCAGTATTTT.

This clone was seen a single time. J is TRBJ1-3 and V is TRBV30; D not resolved. The CDR3 extends over 12 amino acids. Germline V CDR1 and CDR2: GTSNPN, SVGIG (reference sequence). V was cut by 0 bases and J by 8 bases, with 8 bases left in between. CDR3 DNA sequence: TGTGCCTGGAGTGTACAAGGAGACACCATATATTTT. Translation: CAWSVQGDTIYF.

About this clone itself: The sample carries other DNA sequences with the same CDR3. The rearrangement links TRBV14 to TRBJ1-2; TRBD1 might be the D (6 bases). The germline gives CDR1 SGHDN, CDR2 FVKESK. This CDR3 has 13 amino acids. Trimming left V 4 bases short and J 4 bases short, with 10 bases between. In DNA, the CDR3 is TGTGCCAGCAGCCCAGGACAGAGCTATGGCTACACCTTC. It codes for CASSPGQSYGYTF.

The table lists this clone with a count of one. The V gene is TRBV9, the J gene TRBJ1-1; tentatively, D is TRBD1 (6 bases). Trimming left V 4 bases short and J 3 bases short, with 10 bases between. This CDR3 has 13 residues. From germline, CDR1 is SGDLS and CDR2 YYNGEE. The CDR3 bases are TGTGCCAGCAGCCAACAGGGTCACACTGAAGCTTTCTTT. Amino acids: CASSQQGHTEAFF. Supplemented by reference TRBV9 and TRBJ1-1, the full variable domain reads DSGVTQTPKHLITATGQRVTLRCSPRSGDLSVYWYQQSLDQGLQFLIQYYNGEERAKGNILERFSAQQFPDLHSELNLSSLELGDSALYFCASSQQGHTEAFFGQGTRLTVV.

The chain carries TRBV25-1 and TRBJ1-6, with a weak D call TRBD1 (6 bases). V was trimmed by 4 bases and J by 10 bases, leaving 17 bases between them. The CDR3 consists of 15 residues. Germline CDR1 MGHDK, CDR2 SYGVNS. The CDR3 bases are TGTGCCAGCAGTGGGGTGGCAGGGGAGTCCTCACCCCTCCACTTT. It codes for CASSGVAGESSPLHF.

The chain employs TRBV5-6 and TRBJ2-1; TRBD2 is a possible D gene (5 bases). V was pared by 0 bases and J by 7 bases, with 14 bases between. Germline V lookup: CDR1 SGHDT, CDR2 YYEEEE. This CDR3 spans 15 amino acids. This CDR3 is CASSLVRRVGNEQFF. CDR3 DNA: TGTGCCAGCAGCTTGGTCCGGCGGGTGGGGAATGAGCAGTTCTTC.

In its sample, this clone was seen many times. The V call is TRBV2, the J call TRBJ1-1; maybe TRBD1 (6 bases). The CDR3 is 14 amino acids. With 7 bases removed from V and 4 bases from J, the gap between germline ends came to 16 bases. Germline V gene data show CDR1 as SNHLY and CDR2 as FYNNEI. This CDR3 is CASIEDRVGTEAFF. In nucleotides, the CDR3 is TGTGCCAGCATCGAGGACAGAGTGGGCACTGAAGCTTTCTTT.